A single T cell receptor (beta chain) is shown here with its context. This sample is part of a study of OX40 agonist ivuxolimab in advanced cancers. For the study at large: An agonistic human IgG2 monoclonal antibody against OX40 (CD134) was given. Patients got intravenous ivuxolimab at 0.01 to 10 mg/kg every 2 weeks. Prior anti-PD-1, anti-PD-L1 or anti-CTLA-4 therapy was allowed; 40% had some. Of the patients, three showed partial responses, one with hepatocellular carcinoma and two with cutaneous melanoma.

J lost 3 bases, V lost 5 bases, and 7 bases had no gene match. Germline V CDR1 and CDR2: SGHTA, FQGTGA. The CDR3 runs to 15 residues. Profiled with immunoSEQ multiplex PCR; TCRdb holds only in-frame clones, not every one. The sample comprises roughly 64,000 clones, roughly four fifths of which are singletons, and about 5% rests with the top ten. The material was CD4+ or CD8+ T cells sorted from blood, obtained in a trial of the OX40 agonist ivuxolimab. The rearrangement joins TRBV7-3 to TRBJ2-1, with 7 bases fitting TRBD2. The source of this sequence is an adult with an advanced solid tumor such as melanoma, head and neck, liver or kidney cancer. The DNA of the CDR3 is TGTGCCAGCAGCATAGGGAGGGCCGACTACAATGAGCAGTTCTTC. It encodes CASSIGRADYNEQFF.